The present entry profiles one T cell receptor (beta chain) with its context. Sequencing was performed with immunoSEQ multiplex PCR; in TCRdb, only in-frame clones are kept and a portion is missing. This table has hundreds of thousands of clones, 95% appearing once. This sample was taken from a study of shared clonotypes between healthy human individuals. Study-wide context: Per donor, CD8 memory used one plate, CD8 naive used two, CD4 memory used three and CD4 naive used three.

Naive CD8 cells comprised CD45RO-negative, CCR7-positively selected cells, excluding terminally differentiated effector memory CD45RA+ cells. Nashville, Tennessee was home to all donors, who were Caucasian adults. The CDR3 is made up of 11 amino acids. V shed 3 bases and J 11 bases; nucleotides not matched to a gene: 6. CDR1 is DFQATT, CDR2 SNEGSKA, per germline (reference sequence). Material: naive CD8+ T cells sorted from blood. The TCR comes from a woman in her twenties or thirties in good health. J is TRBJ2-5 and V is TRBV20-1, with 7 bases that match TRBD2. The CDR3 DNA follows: TGCAGTGCTAGCCGCGCGGGGGAGCAGTACTTC. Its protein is CSASRAGEQYF.